This T cell receptor beta chain emerged from a study of blood T cell repertoires in COVID-19 (dated by TCRdb to about 2020). About the full investigation: Collaborator samples came from the United States, Italy and Spain and covered acute and convalescent phases of COVID-19. HLA class I and class II types, where available, came from metadata supplied by the sample provider rather than from assay-based typing. Nearly every sample came with metadata listing a de-identified subject ID, COVID-19 status, age in years and sex. The material from the prospective study consisted of cDNA or gDNA derived from T cells, B-cell-depleted T cells, or PBMCs. The repertoires were released in a freely available public database intended as a resource for research on the immune response to SARS-CoV-2. Subjects who had been exposed to COVID-19, were actively infected with it, or had recovered from it provided the deeply sampled blood TCRbeta repertoires that made up the dataset. The samples were drawn from two sources: the first 160 participants of the ongoing ImmuneRACE study, and fewer than 1,500 subjects contributed by 6 global collaborators. General conclusions and limits of the study: The quantity of clinical and demographic metadata differed by source and by participant and was supplied without curation.

The junction shows trimming of 5 bases on V and 7 bases on J, and the gene matches do not reach 5 bases of it. The germline V gene (reference sequence) yields MNHEY for CDR1 and SMNVEV for CDR2. The CDR3 has 13 amino acids, counting the end cysteine and phenylalanine. Of the read, only the CDR3 DNA is kept; its 39 bases are in frame from base 1. Enrolling through a virtual design, the prospective study's participants ranged in age from roughly 18 to 95 years and lived across about two dozen United States geographic areas. In the prospective study, cohorts were assigned on the basis of participant-reported clinical history obtained from a screening survey and a study questionnaire. A participant counted as exposed if, within 2 weeks of entering the study, that participant had been in contact with someone who had a PCR-confirmed or clinician-diagnosed COVID-19 case. Mobile phlebotomists in the prospective study collected whole blood, serum and a nasopharyngeal or oropharyngeal swab from every participant. Over a 2-month period, participants in the prospective study had the option of providing additional blood draws and questionnaires. Prospective study blood samples were shipped either frozen or at room temperature before DNA extraction.

Note on this clone: What antigen it recognizes has not been identified. No quality values exist for individual bases; no much larger clone is one base distant.

TCRbeta CDR3 regions were amplified from genomic DNA by means of the immunoSEQ Assay, a bias-controlled multiplex PCR. Regarding the original processing steps: Within the assay, amplification of reference gene primers was used to estimate how many nucleated cells each sample contained. Sequence reads were collapsed and filtered to measure the absolute abundance of every unique TCRbeta CDR3 rearrangement. For each sample, productive Simpson clonality was calculated by taking the square root of Simpson's diversity index across productive rearrangements. Imported from immuneACCESS, the table was reduced by TCRdb to in-frame sequences with V and J called. These copies leave out some clones; in studies compared against another copy, an unresolved V gene accounts for under half, and the cause of the remainder is not known. For V, J and clone size, that table is used; D and trimming come from the DNA. Counted in this sample were under 450,000 clones; roughly 92% of them appeared once. 0.8% to 0.9% of the sample belongs to the ten largest clones.

The clonotype originates from a woman between 40 and 55 years old who had been exposed to COVID-19. Sequencing used PBMCs or T cells enriched from blood (not recorded which). The sequence is built from TRBV27 and TRBJ1-2, and TRBD1 matches 9 of the central bases. The sequence in DNA is TGTGCCAGCAGTGGACTGACAGGGGGTGGCTACACCTTC. Translated, this gives CASSGLTGGGYTF.